This T cell receptor beta chain was found in a study of control samples from healthy donors and cancer patients. CDR3 length equals 15 residues. V was pared by 6 bases and J by 5 bases, with 20 bases between. From germline, CDR1 is SGHTS and CDR2 YDEGEE. Assay used: immunoSEQ multiplex PCR; TCRdb lists only in-frame clones, some missing. The table has more than 95,000 clones, around nine tenths seen once; the top ten hold over 2%. This chain joins TRBV5-8 and TRBJ1-2; no clear D. Material for sequencing was blood. The clonotype comes from a woman in her sixties or seventies in good health. The CDR3 protein is CASTLLYVGDYGYTF. For the CDR3, the DNA is TGTGCCAGCACCCTGCTGTATGTCGGCGATTATGGCTACACCTTC. Based on the CDR3 plus reference TRBV5-8 and TRBJ1-2, the full variable domain is EAGVTQSPTHLIKTRGQQATLRCSPISGHTSVYWYQQALGLGLQFLLWYDEGEERNRGNFPPRFSGRQFPNYSSELNVNALELEDSALYLCASTLLYVGDYGYTFGSGTRLTVV.